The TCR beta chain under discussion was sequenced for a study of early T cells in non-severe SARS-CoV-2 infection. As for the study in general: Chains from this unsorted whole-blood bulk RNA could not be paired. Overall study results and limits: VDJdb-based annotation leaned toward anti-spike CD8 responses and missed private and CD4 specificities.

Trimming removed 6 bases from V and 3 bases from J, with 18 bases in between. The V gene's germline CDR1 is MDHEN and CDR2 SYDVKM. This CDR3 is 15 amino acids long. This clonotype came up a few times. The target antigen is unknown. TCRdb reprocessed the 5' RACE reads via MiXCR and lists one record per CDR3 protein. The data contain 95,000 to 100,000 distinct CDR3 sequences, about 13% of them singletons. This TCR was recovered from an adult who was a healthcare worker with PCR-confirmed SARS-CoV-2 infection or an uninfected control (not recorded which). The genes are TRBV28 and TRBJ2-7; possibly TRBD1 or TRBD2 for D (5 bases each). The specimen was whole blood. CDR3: CASSLGTLGDYEQYF. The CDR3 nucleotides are TGTGCCAGCAGCCTGGGGACCTTAGGGGACTACGAGCAGTACTTC.